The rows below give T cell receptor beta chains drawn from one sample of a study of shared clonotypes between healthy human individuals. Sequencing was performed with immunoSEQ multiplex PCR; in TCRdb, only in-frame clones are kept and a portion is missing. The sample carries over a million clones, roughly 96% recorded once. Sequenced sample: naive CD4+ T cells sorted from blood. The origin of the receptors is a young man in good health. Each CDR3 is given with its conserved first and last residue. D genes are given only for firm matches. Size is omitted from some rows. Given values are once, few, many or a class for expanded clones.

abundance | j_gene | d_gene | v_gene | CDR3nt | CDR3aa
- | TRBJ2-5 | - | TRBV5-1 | TGCGCCAGCAGCTTGGTCGGTAGCGTAGAGACCCAGTACTTC | CASSLVGSVETQYF
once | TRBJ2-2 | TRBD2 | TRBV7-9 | TGTGCCAGCAGCACAACTAGCGGCAACACCGGGGAGCTGTTTTTT | CASSTTSGNTGELFF
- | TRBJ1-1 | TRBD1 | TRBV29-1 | TGCAGCGTTGGGACAGGATTAAACACTGAAGCTTTCTTT | CSVGTGLNTEAFF
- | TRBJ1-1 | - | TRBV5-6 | TGTGCCAGCAGCCTTACAGGGAGTCAGGCTTTCTTT | CASSLTGSQAFF
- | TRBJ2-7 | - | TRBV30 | TGTGCCTGGATGGTGTCCGTGAGCTCCTACGAGCAGTACTTC | CAWMVSVSSYEQYF
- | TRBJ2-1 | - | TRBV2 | TGTGCCAGCACAAGGATGGCGGGGAGTACAGGGTTCTTC | CASTRMAGSTGFF
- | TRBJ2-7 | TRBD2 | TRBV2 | TGTGCCAGCAGGAGCGGGGGCGGAAAGCAGTACTTC | CASRSGGGKQYF
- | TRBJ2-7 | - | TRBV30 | TGTGCCTGGAGTGACCCCTCCTACGAGCAGTACTTC | CAWSDPSYEQYF
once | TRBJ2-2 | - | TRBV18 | TGTGCCAGCTCACCGATCGCAGACACCGGGGAGCTGTTTTTT | CASSPIADTGELFF
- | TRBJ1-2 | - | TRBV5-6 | TGTGCCAGCAGATTGTACCGCCTTCTTTATGGCTACACCTTC | CASRLYRLLYGYTF
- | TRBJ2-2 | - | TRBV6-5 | TGTGCCAGCAGTTACGGACACAACACCGGGGAGCTGTTTTTT | CASSYGHNTGELFF
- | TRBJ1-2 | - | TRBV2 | TGTGCCAGCACCTTAGGCGGATATGGCTACACCTTC | CASTLGGYGYTF
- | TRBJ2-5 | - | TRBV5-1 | TGCGCCAGCAGCTTGGAGGGACAAGAGACCCAGTACTTC | CASSLEGQETQYF
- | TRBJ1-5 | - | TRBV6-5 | TGTGCCAGTCGACGGAAGGGCCCCAATCAGCCCCAGCATTTT | CASRRKGPNQPQHF
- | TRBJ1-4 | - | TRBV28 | TGTGCCAGCAGTTTATTACCTAATGAAAAACTGTTTTTT | CASSLLPNEKLFF
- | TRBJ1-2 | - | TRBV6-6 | TGTGCCAGCAGTCATGGACAAGGAGCGAACTATGGCTACACCTTC | CASSHGQGANYGYTF
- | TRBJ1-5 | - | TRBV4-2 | TGTGCCAGCAGCCAAGTAGTAGGAGATCAGCCCCAGCATTTT | CASSQVVGDQPQHF
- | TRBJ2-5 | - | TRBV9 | TGTGCCAGCAGCGTAACGGAGACCCAGTACTTC | CASSVTETQYF
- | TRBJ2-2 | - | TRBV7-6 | TGTGCCAGCAGCCCCACAGTGGAGCTGTTTTTT | CASSPTVELFF
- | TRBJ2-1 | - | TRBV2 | TGTGCCAGCAGTGACCTAGCCAAGGCGAATGAGCAGTTCTTC | CASSDLAKANEQFF
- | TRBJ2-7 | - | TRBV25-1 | TGTGCCAGCAGTGAAGGGGCGTCCTACGAGCAGTACTTC | CASSEGASYEQYF
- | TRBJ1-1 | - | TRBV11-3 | TGTGCCAGCAGCTTATACTCCGGCAGCGAAGCTTTCTTT | CASSLYSGSEAFF
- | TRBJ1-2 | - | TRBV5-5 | TGTGCCAGCAGCTTGTCAGGTGGGGCTTGGCTAAACTATGGCTACACCTTC | CASSLSGGAWLNYGYTF
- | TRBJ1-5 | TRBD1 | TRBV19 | TGTGCCAGTACCGGCGGACAGGGTCGGAGCAATCAGCCCCAGCATTTT | CASTGGQGRSNQPQHF
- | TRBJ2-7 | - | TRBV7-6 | TGTGCCAGCAGCTTAGAGCATGAGCAGTACTTC | CASSLEHEQYF
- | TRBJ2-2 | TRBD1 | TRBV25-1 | TGTGCCAGCAGTGACCACCCAGGACAGGGCGGAACCGGGGAGCTGTTTTTT | CASSDHPGQGGTGELFF
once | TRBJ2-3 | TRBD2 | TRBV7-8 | TGTGCCAGCAGCTCCCCCGCGCTAGCGGGAGGAGATACGCAGTATTTT | CASSSPALAGGDTQYF
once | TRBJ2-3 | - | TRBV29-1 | TGCAGCGTTGACAGCGCGGATACGCAGTATTTT | CSVDSADTQYF
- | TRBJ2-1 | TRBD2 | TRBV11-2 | TGTGCCAGCAGCCCGAGGACTAGCGGGAGGGTTTCTGAGCAGTTCTTC | CASSPRTSGRVSEQFF
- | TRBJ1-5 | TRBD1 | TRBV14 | TGTGCCAGCAGCCATAACCCGGGACAGGGCATTCAGCCCCAGCATTTT | CASSHNPGQGIQPQHF
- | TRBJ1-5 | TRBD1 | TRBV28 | TGTGCCAGCAGTTTATTAGGGGACAGGGGGAATCAGCCCCAGCATTTT | CASSLLGDRGNQPQHF
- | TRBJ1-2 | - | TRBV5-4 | TGTGCCAGCAGCCGATCCGCAGGCCCTAACTATGGCTACACCTTC | CASSRSAGPNYGYTF
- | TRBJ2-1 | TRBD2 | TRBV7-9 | TGTGCCAGCAGCCCTATACGGGAGGCCCTAGGAGACAATGAGCAGTTCTTC | CASSPIREALGDNEQFF
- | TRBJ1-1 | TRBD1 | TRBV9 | TGTGCCAGCAGCGTACCTCCCGGGGGTGACAGGGGGCTACAAGGGACTGAAGCTTTCTTT | CASSVPPGGDRGLQGTEAFF
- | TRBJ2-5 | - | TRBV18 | TGTGCCAGCTCACCATCGGCAGGGCCAGAGACCCAGTACTTC | CASSPSAGPETQYF
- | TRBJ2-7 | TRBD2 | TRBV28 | TGTGCCAGCAGTCTAGCGGGAGTACAGCAGTACTTC | CASSLAGVQQYF
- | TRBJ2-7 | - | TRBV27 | TGTGCCAGCAGTTTCCGGGGCCAACTTTTACCCTACGAGCAGTACTTC | CASSFRGQLLPYEQYF
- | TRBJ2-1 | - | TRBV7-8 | TGTGCCAGCAGCTTAGCGCCCAGCAGCTCCTACAATGAGCAGTTCTTC | CASSLAPSSSYNEQFF
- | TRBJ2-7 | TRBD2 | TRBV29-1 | TGCAGCGTTAGGGCTAGCGGTACCCCAGGCTTCTACGAGCAGTACTTC | CSVRASGTPGFYEQYF
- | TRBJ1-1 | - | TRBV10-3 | TGTGCCATCAGTGGATTACCGGACAACACTGAAGCTTTCTTT | CAISGLPDNTEAFF
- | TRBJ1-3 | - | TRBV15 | TGTGCCACCAGCAAACAGAGCTCTGGAAACACCATATATTTT | CATSKQSSGNTIYF
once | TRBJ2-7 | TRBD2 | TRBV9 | TGTGCCAGCAGCCCCCTAGCGGGAGGGGGGGAGCAGTACTTC | CASSPLAGGGEQYF
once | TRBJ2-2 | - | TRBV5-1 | TGCGCCAGCAGCTTGGCCAGGGCGAACACCGGGGAGCTGTTTTTT | CASSLARANTGELFF
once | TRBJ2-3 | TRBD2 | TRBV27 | TGTGCCAGCAGTTGGACTAGCGGGAGCAATACGCAGTATTTT | CASSWTSGSNTQYF
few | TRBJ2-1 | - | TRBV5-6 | TGTGCCAGCAGCTTAGGGCCGAGCTCCTACAATGAGCAGTTCTTC | CASSLGPSSYNEQFF
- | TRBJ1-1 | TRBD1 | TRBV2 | TGTGCCAACAATCCCGACAGGGGGCGGTTGAACACTGAAGCTTTCTTT | CANNPDRGRLNTEAFF
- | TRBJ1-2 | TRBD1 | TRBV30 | TGTGCCTGGACCAGGGACAGTTCTTATGGCTACACCTTC | CAWTRDSSYGYTF